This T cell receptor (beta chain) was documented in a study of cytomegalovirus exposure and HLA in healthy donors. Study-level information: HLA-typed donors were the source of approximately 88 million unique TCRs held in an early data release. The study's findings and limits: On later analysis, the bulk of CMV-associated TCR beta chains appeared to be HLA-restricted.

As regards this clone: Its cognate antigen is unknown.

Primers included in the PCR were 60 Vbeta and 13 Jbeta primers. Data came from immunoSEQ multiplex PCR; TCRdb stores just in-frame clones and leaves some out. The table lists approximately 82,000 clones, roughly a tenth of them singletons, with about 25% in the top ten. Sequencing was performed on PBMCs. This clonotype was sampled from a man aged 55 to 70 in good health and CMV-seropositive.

CDR3: CASSLRGLAGANVLTF. For the CDR3, the DNA is TGTGCCAGCAGTTTAAGGGGGTTGGCTGGGGCCAACGTCCTGACTTTC. This chain links TRBV28 with TRBJ2-6; perhaps TRBD1 as D (6 bases). The CDR3 totals 16 residues. Germline CDR1 MDHEN, CDR2 SYDVKM. V lost 2 bases and J 2 bases, leaving 10 bases between the germline ends. Variable domain in full (rest from reference TRBV28 and TRBJ2-6): DVKVTQSSRYLVKRTGEKVFLECVQDMDHENMFWYRQDPGLGLRLIYFSYDVKMKEKGDIPEGYSVSREKKERFSLILESASTNQTSMYLCASSLRGLAGANVLTFGAGSRLTVL.